Below are 24 T cell receptor beta chains sequenced from a single sample in a study of human T cells and chemical hapten exposure. Each CDR3 protein gets one entry after TCRdb re-called the RACE reads with MiXCR. There are some 93,000 distinct CDR3 sequences in the sample; approximately 9.7% occur only once, and 2.5% to 3% lies in the top ten. Documented time point: healthy volunteer bleed at 2 weeks. Whole blood, unfractionated, served as the material for total RNA extraction. The material sequenced was whole blood. Source of these receptors: a female donor in good health. Some clones in this sample may be carry-over from other donors' samples.

In this sample, this clonotype turned up a few times. The chain joins TRBV29-1 to TRBJ1-2, with D possibly TRBD1 on 5 matching bases. Germline CDR1 is SQVTM and CDR2 is ANQGSEA. The V gene lost 3 bases and the J gene lost 7 bases, with 15 bases spanning the gap. This CDR3 region has 13 residues. CDR3 amino acids: CSVEWGRDPGYTF. DNA of the CDR3: TGCAGCGTTGAGTGGGGCAGGGATCCTGGCTACACCTTC.

This chain connects TRBV2 to TRBJ1-5; unclear D gene. Germline loops: CDR1 SNHLY, CDR2 FYNNEI. The CDR3 has 15 amino acids. Trimming removed 1 base at V and 7 bases at J, with 14 bases between. The CDR3 DNA is TGTGCCAGCAGTGAAGAGGGAGGGTTCCGGCAGCCCCAGCATTTT. It specifies CASSEEGGFRQPQHF.

This clonotype was counted between two and nine times. The V call is TRBV6-1, the J call TRBJ2-7; 11 nucleotides align to TRBD1. V was pared by 6 bases and J by 5 bases, with 9 bases of the junction left unmatched. Looked up from germline, CDR1 is MNHNS and CDR2 is SASEGT. CDR3 length equals 15 residues. The CDR3 protein is CASRNRDRGSHEQYF. The CDR3 DNA sequence: TGTGCCAGCAGGAATCGGGACAGGGGGTCACACGAGCAGTACTTC.

The chain uses TRBV7-8 and TRBJ2-4; no firm D call. V lost 5 bases to trimming and J lost 7 bases, with 9 bases between them. Germline V gene lookup returns CDR1 SGHVS and CDR2 FQNEAQ. This CDR3 contains 12 residues. In nucleotides, the CDR3 is TGTGCCAGCAGCAGTACCCGGAACATTCAGTACTTC. This translates into CASSSTRNIQYF.

This clonotype was picked up many times. V and J are TRBV6-5 and TRBJ2-3; either TRBD1 or TRBD2 may fit D (5 bases each). The germline V gene encodes CDR1 MNHEY and CDR2 SVGAGI. The length of the CDR3 is 13 residues. V shed 4 bases and J shed 6 bases, with 11 bases lying between them. CDR3 region: CASSSLWGDTQYF. Written as DNA, the CDR3 is TGTGCCAGCAGTTCCCTTTGGGGGGATACGCAGTATTTT.

J is TRBJ2-7 and V is TRBV28; 12 nucleotides align to TRBD2. V shed 3 bases, J shed 2 bases, and the junction held 5 bases outside the gene matches. The germline V gene encodes CDR1 MDHEN and CDR2 SYDVKM. The CDR3 loop spans 16 amino acids. CDR3 coding DNA: TGTGCCAGCAGTTTTAGGACTAGCGGGGTTGCCTACGAGCAGTACTTC. Translated, it gives CASSFRTSGVAYEQYF.

This clonotype was detected many times. The chain joins TRBV7-8 to TRBJ2-3, with 8 positions matching TRBD2. Germline V gives CDR1 SGHVS, CDR2 FQNEAQ. The ends lost 5 bases at V and 2 bases at J; junction bases unmatched: 18. CDR3 length: 19 amino acids. The CDR3 protein is CASSADRKTGGRATDTQYF. CDR3 nucleotides: TGTGCCAGCAGCGCGGACAGAAAGACGGGAGGGCGGGCCACAGATACGCAGTATTTT.

This clonotype was found many times. The V gene is TRBV20-1, the J gene TRBJ2-3; the match to TRBD2 covers 9 bases. Germline V gene lookup returns CDR1 DFQATT and CDR2 SNEGSKA (reference sequence). This CDR3 contains 13 residues. Unmatched junction bases numbered 10, after V lost 8 bases and J lost 7 bases. DNA of the CDR3: TGCAGTTTAGGCGGGAGGGCCGAGAATACGCAGTATTTT. As protein: CSLGGRAENTQYF.

The chain joins TRBV6-2 or TRBV6-3 to TRBJ2-1; 8 nucleotides line up with TRBD2. Germline CDR1 is MNHEY and CDR2 is SVGEGT. This CDR3 contains 22 residues. V trimming: 0 bases; J trimming: 8 bases; junction bases outside the gene matches: 27. CDR3 in DNA: TGTGCCAGCAGTTACTCTTGGCAGGGCTTTCTAGCGGGCCATAGGGGGGACCATGAGCAGTTCTTC. Encoded protein: CASSYSWQGFLAGHRGDHEQFF.

This clonotype was seen a handful of times. The chain employs TRBV6-4 and TRBJ2-3; TRBD2 is a possible D gene (6 bases). From germline, CDR1 is MRHNA and CDR2 SNTAGT. CDR3 size: 13 residues. Between the trimmed V and J ends, which lost 3 bases and 2 bases, there was a span of 6 bases. CDR3 sequence (DNA): TGTGCCAGCAGTGAGCGGGACACAGATACGCAGTATTTT. It codes for CASSERDTDTQYF.

The chain combines TRBV30 with TRBJ2-1; TRBD2 aligns across 7 bases. Trimming removed 1 base from V and 10 bases from J; junction bases left unmatched: 10. This CDR3 contains 14 residues. The germline gives CDR1 GTSNPN, CDR2 SVGIG (reference sequence). CDR3 amino acids: CAWSEAGVVLEQFF. The CDR3 DNA reads as TGTGCCTGGAGTGAGGCGGGAGTAGTGTTAGAGCAGTTCTTC.

This clonotype has a handful of counts. The V and J genes are TRBV28 and TRBJ2-1; 11 positions agree with TRBD2. J gave up 6 bases and V 6 bases, and 7 bases lay outside the gene matches. There are 15 residues in the CDR3. Germline V lookup: CDR1 MDHEN, CDR2 SYDVKM. DNA of the CDR3: TGTGCCAGCAGACCCTTAGCGGGAGGGCCCAATGAGCAGTTCTTC. Translation gives CASRPLAGGPNEQFF.

This clonotype was recorded at least ten times. The V and J genes are TRBV30 and TRBJ2-7, with D possibly being TRBD2 (6 bases). The CDR3 runs 15 residues. V was cut by 2 bases and J by 0 bases, with 14 bases left in between. In germline, CDR1 is GTSNPN, CDR2 SVGIG (reference sequence). CDR3 residues: CAWSSGARSSYEQYF. The CDR3, as DNA: TGTGCCTGGAGTTCGGGAGCTAGGAGCTCCTACGAGCAGTACTTC.

This clonotype was counted a few times. The chain recombines TRBV7-2 with TRBJ1-2; D possibly corresponds to TRBD1 (6 bases). V shed 4 bases and J shed 0 bases, with 12 bases lying between them. CDR3 size: 15 residues. From germline, CDR1 is SGHTA and CDR2 FQGNSA. The CDR3 DNA follows: TGTGCCAGCAGCTACAAGACAGGTTCTAACTATGGCTACACCTTC. Its translation: CASSYKTGSNYGYTF. Full variable domain (remainder filled in from reference TRBV7-2 and TRBJ1-2): GAGVSQSPSNKVTEKGKDVELRCDPISGHTALYWYRQSLGQGLEFLIYFQGNSAPDKSGLPSDRFSAERTGGSVSTLTIQRTQQEDSAVYLCASSYKTGSNYGYTFGSGTRLTVV.

The chain carries TRBV28 and TRBJ2-7; 8 bases fit TRBD1. The CDR3 is 15 residues long. With V trimmed by 5 bases and J by 2 bases, 8 bases remained unmatched. The germline V gene has CDR1 MDHEN and CDR2 SYDVKM. As DNA, the CDR3 is TGTGCCAGCAGTCCCGTCGGGACAGGAGCCTACGAGCAGTACTTC. Translating it yields CASSPVGTGAYEQYF.

This clonotype was found many times. This chain uses TRBV6-1 with TRBJ2-7; no definite D call. Germline CDR1 MNHNS, CDR2 SASEGT. The ends were cut back, 7 bases at V and 1 base at J, with 11 bases in the middle. This CDR3 contains 13 residues. The CDR3 region is CASNQALSYEQYF. In DNA, the CDR3 is TGTGCCAGCAATCAAGCTTTATCCTACGAGCAGTACTTC.

This clonotype was recorded many times. The V and J genes are TRBV7-9 and TRBJ2-3; D uncertain. Germline-derived CDR1 and CDR2 are SEHNR and FQNEAQ (reference sequence). The CDR3 loop spans 12 amino acids. Trimming pared 4 bases from V and 6 bases from J, leaving 8 bases between. CDR3 loop: CASSSLGDTQYF. In nucleotides, the CDR3 is TGTGCCAGCAGCTCCCTTGGGGATACGCAGTATTTT.

The table lists this clonotype with a few counts. The chain recombines TRBV2 with TRBJ1-2, with no clear D. Germline loops: CDR1 SNHLY, CDR2 FYNNEI. The ends were cut back, 9 bases at V and 2 bases at J, with 7 bases in the middle. This CDR3 is built from 11 residues. The CDR3 DNA reads as TGTGCCAGGCGAGGGAACTATGGCTACACCTTC. Translation: CARRGNYGYTF.

The chain carries TRBV20-1 and TRBJ2-1, with 11 positions matching TRBD2. Germline loops: CDR1 DFQATT, CDR2 SNEGSKA (reference sequence). The CDR3 is 14 residues long. DNA for the CDR3: TGCAGCGCCACCCTAGCGGGAGGCCGCGGGGAGCAGTTCTTC. Its protein is CSATLAGGRGEQFF.

This clonotype appeared many times. The gene calls are TRBV20-1 and TRBJ2-1, with D hard to call. Germline V gives CDR1 DFQATT, CDR2 SNEGSKA (reference sequence). This CDR3 is 13 amino acids long. Trimming removed 4 bases at V and 0 bases at J, with 7 bases between. CDR3 in amino acids: CSATRVSYNEQFF. The CDR3 DNA sequence: TGCAGTGCTACAAGGGTCTCCTACAATGAGCAGTTCTTC.

The V gene is TRBV7-2, the J gene TRBJ2-7, with 11 bases that match TRBD2. The CDR3 extends over 16 amino acids. Germline lookup yields CDR1 SGHTA and CDR2 FQGNSA. The J segment lost 5 bases and the V segment lost 1 base, leaving 7 bases of the junction unmatched. CDR3 amino acids: CASSLDATSGIHEQYF. DNA of the CDR3: TGTGCCAGCAGCTTAGATGCGACTAGCGGGATCCACGAGCAGTACTTC.

The rearrangement links TRBV7-9 to TRBJ1-2, with 9 positions matching TRBD1. This CDR3 spans 13 amino acids. J lost 4 bases, V lost 8 bases, and 5 bases had no gene match. Germline CDR1 and CDR2: SEHNR and FQNEAQ (reference sequence). The CDR3 DNA is TGTGCCAGCCCCTTGGGACAGGGCTATGGCTACACCTTC. Translated: CASPLGQGYGYTF.

This clonotype was seen ten or more times. The chain employs TRBV6-2 or TRBV6-3 and TRBJ1-1; weak D call: TRBD1 (5 bases). Germline CDR1 reads MNHEY; CDR2 reads SVGEGT. V lost 0 bases and J lost 4, with 6 bases in between. The CDR3 length is 13 residues. The CDR3 reads CASSYSGGTEAFF. DNA of the CDR3: TGTGCCAGCAGTTACTCCGGGGGCACTGAAGCTTTCTTT.

This chain links TRBV20-1 with TRBJ2-7, with D hard to call. This CDR3 has 12 residues. The V end was cut by 6 bases, the J end by 4 bases, with 13 bases between. CDR1 and CDR2 (germline): DFQATT, SNEGSKA (reference sequence). The CDR3 DNA is TGCAGTGCCGGTTACGACGGGTACGAGCAGTACTTC. This encodes CSAGYDGYEQYF.